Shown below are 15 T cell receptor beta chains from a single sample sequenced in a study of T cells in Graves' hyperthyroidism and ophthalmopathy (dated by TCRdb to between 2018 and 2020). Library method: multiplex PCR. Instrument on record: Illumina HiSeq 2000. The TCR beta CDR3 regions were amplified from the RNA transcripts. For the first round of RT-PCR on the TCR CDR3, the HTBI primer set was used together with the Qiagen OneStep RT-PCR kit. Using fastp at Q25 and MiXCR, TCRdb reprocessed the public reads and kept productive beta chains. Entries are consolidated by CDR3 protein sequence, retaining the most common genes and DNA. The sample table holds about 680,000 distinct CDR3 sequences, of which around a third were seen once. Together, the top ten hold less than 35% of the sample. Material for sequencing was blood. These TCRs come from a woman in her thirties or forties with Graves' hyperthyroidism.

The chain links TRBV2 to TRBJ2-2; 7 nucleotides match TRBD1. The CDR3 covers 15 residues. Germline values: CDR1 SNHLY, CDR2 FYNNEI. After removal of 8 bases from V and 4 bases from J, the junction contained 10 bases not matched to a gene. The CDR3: CASQITGAATGELFF. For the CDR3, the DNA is TGTGCCAGCCAGATAACAGGGGCGGCCACCGGGGAGCTGTTTTTT. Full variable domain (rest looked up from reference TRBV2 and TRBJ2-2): EPEVTQTPSHQVTQMGQEVILRCVPISNHLYFYWYRQILGQKVEFLVSFYNNEISEKSEIFDDQFSVERPDGSNFTLKIRSTKLEDSAMYFCASQITGAATGELFFGEGSRLTVL.

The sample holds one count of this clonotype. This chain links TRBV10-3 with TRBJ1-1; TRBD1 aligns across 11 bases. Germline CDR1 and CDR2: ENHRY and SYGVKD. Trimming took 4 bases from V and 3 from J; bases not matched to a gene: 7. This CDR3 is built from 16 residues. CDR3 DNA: TGTGCCATCAGTGCCAACCCGGGACAGGGGGACACTGAAGCTTTCTTT. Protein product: CAISANPGQGDTEAFF.

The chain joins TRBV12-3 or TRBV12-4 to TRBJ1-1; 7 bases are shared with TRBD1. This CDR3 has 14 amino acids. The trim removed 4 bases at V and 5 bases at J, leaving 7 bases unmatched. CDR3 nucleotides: TGTGCCAGCAGTTACTTGGCCAGGGGGACTGAAGCTTTCTTT. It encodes CASSYLARGTEAFF.

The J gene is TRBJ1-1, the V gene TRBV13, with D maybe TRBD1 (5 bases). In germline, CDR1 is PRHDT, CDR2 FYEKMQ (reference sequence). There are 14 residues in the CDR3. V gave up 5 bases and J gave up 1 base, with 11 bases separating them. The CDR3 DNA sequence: TGTGCCAGCAGCCCCATCGGGGGGAACACTGAAGCTTTCTTT. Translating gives CASSPIGGNTEAFF. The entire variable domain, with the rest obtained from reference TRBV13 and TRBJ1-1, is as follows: AAGVIQSPRHLIKEKRETATLKCYPIPRHDTVYWYQQGPGQDPQFLISFYEKMQSDKGSIPDRFSAQQFSDYHSELNMSSLELGDSALYFCASSPIGGNTEAFFGQGTRLTVV.

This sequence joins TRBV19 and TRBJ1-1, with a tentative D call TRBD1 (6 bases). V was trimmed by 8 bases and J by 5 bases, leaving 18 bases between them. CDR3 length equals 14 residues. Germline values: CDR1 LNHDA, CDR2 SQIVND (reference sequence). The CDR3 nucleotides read TGTGCCAGTTTTCCAGGGGCCCTGGAGACTGAAGCTTTCTTT. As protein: CASFPGALETEAFF.

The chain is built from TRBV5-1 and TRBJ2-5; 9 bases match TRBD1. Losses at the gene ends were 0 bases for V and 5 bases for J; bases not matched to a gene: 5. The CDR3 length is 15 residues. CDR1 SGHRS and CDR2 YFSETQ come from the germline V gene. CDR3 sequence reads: CASSLGDRAMETQYF. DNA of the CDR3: TGCGCCAGCAGCTTGGGGGACAGGGCGATGGAGACCCAGTACTTC.

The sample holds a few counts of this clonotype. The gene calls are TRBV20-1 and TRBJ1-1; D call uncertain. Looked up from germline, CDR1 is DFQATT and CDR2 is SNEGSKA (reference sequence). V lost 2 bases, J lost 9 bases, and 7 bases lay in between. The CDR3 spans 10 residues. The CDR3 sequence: CSARREKAFF. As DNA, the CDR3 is TGCAGTGCTAGACGAGAAAAAGCTTTCTTT.

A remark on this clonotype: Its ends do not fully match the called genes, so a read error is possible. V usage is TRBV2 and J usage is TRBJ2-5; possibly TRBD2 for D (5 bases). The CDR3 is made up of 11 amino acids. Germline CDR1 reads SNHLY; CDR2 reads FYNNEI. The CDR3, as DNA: TGTGCCAGCGGTGAGGGAGAGACCCAGTACTTC. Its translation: CASGEGETQYF. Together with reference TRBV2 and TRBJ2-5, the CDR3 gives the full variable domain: EPEVTQTPSHQVTQMGQEVILRCVPISNHLYFYWYRQILGQKVEFLVSFYNNEISEKSEIFDDQFSVERPDGSNFTLKIRSTKLEDSAMYFCASGEGETQYFGPGTRLLVL.

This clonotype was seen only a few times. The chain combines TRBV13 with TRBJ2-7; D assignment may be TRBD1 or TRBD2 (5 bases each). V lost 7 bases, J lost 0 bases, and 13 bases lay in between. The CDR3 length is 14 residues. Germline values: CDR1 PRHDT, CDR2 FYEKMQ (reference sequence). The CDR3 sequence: CASKPGRPSYEQYF. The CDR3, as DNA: TGTGCCAGCAAACCGGGACGCCCCTCCTACGAGCAGTACTTC.

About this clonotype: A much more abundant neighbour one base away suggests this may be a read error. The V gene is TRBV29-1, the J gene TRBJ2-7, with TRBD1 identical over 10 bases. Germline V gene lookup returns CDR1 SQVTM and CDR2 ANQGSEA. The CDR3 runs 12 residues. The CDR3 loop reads CGGGTGVYEQYF. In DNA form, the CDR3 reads TGCGGCGGCGGGACAGGGGTGTACGAGCAGTACTTC.

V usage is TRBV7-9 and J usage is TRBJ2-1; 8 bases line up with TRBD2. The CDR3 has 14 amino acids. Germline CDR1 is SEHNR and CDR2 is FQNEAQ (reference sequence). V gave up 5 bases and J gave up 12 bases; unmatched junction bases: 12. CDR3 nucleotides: TGTGCCAGCAGCACCCTAGCGGGTCTCTATGGGCAGTTCTTC. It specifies CASSTLAGLYGQFF. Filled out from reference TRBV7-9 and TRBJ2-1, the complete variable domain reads DTGVSQNPRHKITKRGQNVTFRCDPISEHNRLYWYRQTLGQGPEFLTYFQNEAQLEKSRLLSDRFSAERPKGSFSTLEIQRTEQGDSAMYLCASSTLAGLYGQFFGPGTRLTVL.

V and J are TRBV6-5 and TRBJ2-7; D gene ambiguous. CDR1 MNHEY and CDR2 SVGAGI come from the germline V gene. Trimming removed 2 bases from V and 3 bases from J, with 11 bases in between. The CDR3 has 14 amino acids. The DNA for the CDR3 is TGTGCCAGCAGTTACGCCACGGGTGTCTACGAGCAGTACTTC. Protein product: CASSYATGVYEQYF.

Here the CDR3 DNA reads TGTGCCAGCAGGGCCGGGACAGGGACGATGGCCCAGCATTTT. This codes for CASRAGTGTMAQHF. The chain employs TRBV2 and TRBJ1-5, with 9 bases fitting TRBD1. This CDR3 spans 14 amino acids. Germline V gene sequence: CDR1 SNHLY, CDR2 FYNNEI. Germline trimming cut 6 bases from V and 11 bases from J; bases unmatched to any gene: 11.

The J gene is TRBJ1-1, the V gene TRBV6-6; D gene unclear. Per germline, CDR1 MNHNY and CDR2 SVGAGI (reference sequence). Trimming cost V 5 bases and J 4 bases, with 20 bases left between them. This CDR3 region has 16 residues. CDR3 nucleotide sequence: TGTGCCAGCAGTGCGAATGTTAGGTTTAGCGTCACTGAAGCTTTCTTT. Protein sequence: CASSANVRFSVTEAFF.

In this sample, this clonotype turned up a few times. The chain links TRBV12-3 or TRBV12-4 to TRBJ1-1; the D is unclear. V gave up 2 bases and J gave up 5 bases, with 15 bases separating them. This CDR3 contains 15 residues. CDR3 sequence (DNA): TGTGCCAGCAGTTTAATGGGTAGGGAGGGTACTGAAGCTTTCTTT. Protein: CASSLMGREGTEAFF.